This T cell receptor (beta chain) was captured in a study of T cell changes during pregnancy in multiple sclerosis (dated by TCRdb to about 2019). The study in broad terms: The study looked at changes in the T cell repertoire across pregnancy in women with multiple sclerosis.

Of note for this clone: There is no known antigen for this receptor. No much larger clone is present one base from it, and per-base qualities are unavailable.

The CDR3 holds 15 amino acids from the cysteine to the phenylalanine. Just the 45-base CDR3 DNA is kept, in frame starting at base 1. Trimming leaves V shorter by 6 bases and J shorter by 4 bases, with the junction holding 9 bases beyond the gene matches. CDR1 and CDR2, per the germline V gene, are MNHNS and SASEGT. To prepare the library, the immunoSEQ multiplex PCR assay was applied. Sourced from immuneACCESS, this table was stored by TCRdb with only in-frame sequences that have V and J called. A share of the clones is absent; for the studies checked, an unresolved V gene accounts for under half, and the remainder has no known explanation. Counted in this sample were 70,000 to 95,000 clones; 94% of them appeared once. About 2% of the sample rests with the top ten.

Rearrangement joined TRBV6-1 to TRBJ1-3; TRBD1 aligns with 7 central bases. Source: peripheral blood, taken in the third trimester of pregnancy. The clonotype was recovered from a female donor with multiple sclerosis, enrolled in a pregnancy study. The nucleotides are TGTGCCAGCAGGGGACAGCGTTCGGGAGGAAACACCATATATTTT. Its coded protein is CASRGQRSGGNTIYF.